The 3 T cell receptor beta chains below come from one sample, sequenced in a study of T cell responses to AZD1222 COVID-19 vaccine. Sequenced by immunoSEQ multiplex PCR; TCRdb stores in-frame clones only, minus some. This table has around 200,000 clones, 80% to 90% appearing once. Source: peripheral blood, taken on day 0 of AZD1222 vaccination. The receptors come from an adult in good health.

The rearrangement links TRBV5-6 to TRBJ2-3, with D tentatively TRBD2 (5 bases). With 0 bases removed from V and 1 base from J, the gap between germline ends came to 12 bases. The CDR3 is made up of 16 amino acids. Germline V gene data show CDR1 as SGHDT and CDR2 as YYEEEE. For the CDR3, the DNA is TGTGCCAGCAGCTTGGCGAGGGCGGCGGGCACAGATACGCAGTATTTT. This translates into CASSLARAAGTDTQYF.

The chain couples TRBV6-2 or TRBV6-3 to TRBJ2-3; 11 bases are a match to TRBD1. Unmatched junction bases numbered 7, after V lost 2 bases and J lost 3 bases. Germline V gene lookup returns CDR1 MNHEY and CDR2 SVGEGT. CDR3 size: 17 residues. This CDR3 is CASSYEDRGRGTDTQYF. The CDR3 bases are TGTGCCAGCAGTTACGAGGACAGGGGGCGCGGGACAGATACGCAGTATTTT.

The chain couples TRBV9 to TRBJ2-7; maybe TRBD1 (5 bases). CDR1 and CDR2 (germline): SGDLS, YYNGEE. Trimming took off 3 bases at V and 6 bases at J, with 13 bases between the two ends. The CDR3 length is 13 residues. The CDR3 region has the DNA TGTGCCAGCAGCGCGAGGCAGGGTGGCGAGCAGTACTTC. It codes for CASSARQGGEQYF.